This T cell receptor beta chain derives from a study of blood T cell repertoires in COVID-19. Study as a whole: The United States, Italy and Spain provided the acute and convalescent COVID-19 samples. T cells, B-cell-depleted T cells, or PBMCs provided the cDNA or gDNA that served as material.

Authors' processing steps: Estimation of nucleated cell counts was performed using reference gene primer amplification. Clones were sequenced by immunoSEQ multiplex PCR, and TCRdb holds only the in-frame ones, with some missing. V, J and clone size are taken as reported in that table, and D and trimming were inferred from the DNA itself. The sample has roughly 54,000 clones, 90% seen once. The V end was cut by 2 bases, the J end by 0 bases, with 10 bases between. Germline V gene sequence: CDR1 SGHTS, CDR2 YDEGEE. This CDR3 spans 15 amino acids. This TCR was sampled from a man in his fifties or sixties with acute or convalescent COVID-19. The sequencing input was peripheral blood. The chain combines TRBV5-8 with TRBJ2-3; D perhaps matches TRBD2 (6 bases). CDR3 amino acids: CASSLGGTSTDTQYF. The CDR3 DNA follows: TGTGCCAGCAGCTTAGGCGGGACTAGCACAGATACGCAGTATTTT.